The TCR beta chain under discussion was sequenced for a study of blood T cell repertoires in COVID-19. Study-wide context: From T cells, B-cell-depleted T cells, or PBMCs came the material, which was cDNA or gDNA.

CDR3 length: 15 residues. Germline CDR1 is MNHEY and CDR2 is SVGAGI. V gave up 5 bases and J gave up 4 bases; unmatched junction bases: 7. Those enrolled, adults aged about 18 to 89 years, came from under 25 US areas. Participant reports of clinical history set cohort assignment. Original handling: Amplified reference gene primers provided the basis for estimating nucleated cell counts. Sequenced by immunoSEQ multiplex PCR; TCRdb stores in-frame clones only, minus some. That table gives V, J and clone size, and the DNA gave D and trimming. The table includes approximately 220,000 clones, 90% detected once.

J is TRBJ2-7 and V is TRBV6-5, with 11 positions matching TRBD2. This TCR was sampled from a man in his thirties or forties who had recovered from COVID-19. Sequenced: PBMCs or T cells enriched from blood (not recorded which). The chain's CDR3 is CASSLASGRRYEQYF. CDR3 bases: TGTGCCAGCAGTCTGGCTAGCGGGAGGCGTTACGAGCAGTACTTC.